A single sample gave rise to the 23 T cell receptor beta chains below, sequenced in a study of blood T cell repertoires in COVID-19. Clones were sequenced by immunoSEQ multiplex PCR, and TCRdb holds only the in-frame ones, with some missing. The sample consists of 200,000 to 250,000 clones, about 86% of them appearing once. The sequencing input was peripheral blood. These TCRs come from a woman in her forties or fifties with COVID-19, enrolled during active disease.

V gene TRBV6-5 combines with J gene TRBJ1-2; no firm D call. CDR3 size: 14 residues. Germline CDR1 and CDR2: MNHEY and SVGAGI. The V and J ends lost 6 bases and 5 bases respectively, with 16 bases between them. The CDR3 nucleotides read TGTGCCAGCAGAAAAACCGACATCCCTTATGGCTACACCTTC. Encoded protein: CASRKTDIPYGYTF.

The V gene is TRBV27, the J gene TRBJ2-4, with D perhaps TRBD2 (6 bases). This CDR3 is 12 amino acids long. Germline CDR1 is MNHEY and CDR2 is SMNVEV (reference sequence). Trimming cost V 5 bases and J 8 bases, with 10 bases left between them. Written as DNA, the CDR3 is TGTGCCAGCAGTCCCGGAGGGGACATTCAGTACTTC. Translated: CASSPGGDIQYF.

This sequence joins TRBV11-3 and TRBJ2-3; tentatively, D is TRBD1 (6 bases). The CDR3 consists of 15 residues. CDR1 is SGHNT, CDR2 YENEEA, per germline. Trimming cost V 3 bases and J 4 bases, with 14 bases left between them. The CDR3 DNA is TGTGCCAGCAGCTTTTCGGCAGGGGCCCCAGATACGCAGTATTTT. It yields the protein CASSFSAGAPDTQYF.

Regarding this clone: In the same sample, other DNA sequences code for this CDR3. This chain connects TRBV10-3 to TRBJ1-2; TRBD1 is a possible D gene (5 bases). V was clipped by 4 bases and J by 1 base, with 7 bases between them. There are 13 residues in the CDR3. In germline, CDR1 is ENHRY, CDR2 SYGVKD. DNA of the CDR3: TGTGCCATCAGTGGTACAGGTAACTATGGCTACACCTTC. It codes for CAISGTGNYGYTF.

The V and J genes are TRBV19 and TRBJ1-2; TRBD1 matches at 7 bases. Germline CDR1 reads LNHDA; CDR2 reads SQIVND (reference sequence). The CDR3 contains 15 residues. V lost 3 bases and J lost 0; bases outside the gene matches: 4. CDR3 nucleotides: TGTGCCAGTAGTATCCCGGGACAGACTAACTATGGCTACACCTTC. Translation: CASSIPGQTNYGYTF.

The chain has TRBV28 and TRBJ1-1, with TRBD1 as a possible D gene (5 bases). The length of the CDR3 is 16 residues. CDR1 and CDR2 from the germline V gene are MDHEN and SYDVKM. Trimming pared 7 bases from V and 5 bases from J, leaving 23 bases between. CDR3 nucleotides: TGTGCCAGCACGATGGCAGGGTCAGTTCGTTGGACTGAAGCTTTCTTT. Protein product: CASTMAGSVRWTEAFF.

CDR3 coding DNA: TGTGCCAGCACCCAAACAGGGTCCTATGGCTACACCTTC. Its protein is CASTQTGSYGYTF. The rearrangement links TRBV28 to TRBJ1-2; weak D call: TRBD1 (6 bases). V was cut by 7 bases and J by 4 bases, with 13 bases left in between. CDR3 length: 13 amino acids. The germline gives CDR1 MDHEN, CDR2 SYDVKM.

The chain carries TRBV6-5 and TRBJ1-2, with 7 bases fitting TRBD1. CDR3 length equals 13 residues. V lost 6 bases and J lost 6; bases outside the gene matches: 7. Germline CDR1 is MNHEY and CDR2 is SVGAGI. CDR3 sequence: CASSPRGSNGYTF. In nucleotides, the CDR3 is TGTGCCAGCAGCCCCAGGGGGAGTAATGGCTACACCTTC.

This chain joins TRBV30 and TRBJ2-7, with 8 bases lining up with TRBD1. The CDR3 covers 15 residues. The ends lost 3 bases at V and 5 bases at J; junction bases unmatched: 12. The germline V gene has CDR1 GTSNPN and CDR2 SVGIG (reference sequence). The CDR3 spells CAWSAGTGRKDEQYF. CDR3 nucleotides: TGTGCCTGGAGCGCCGGGACAGGTAGGAAGGACGAGCAGTACTTC. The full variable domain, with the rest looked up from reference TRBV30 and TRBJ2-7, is SQTIHQWPATLVQPVGSPLSLECTVEGTSNPNLYWYRQAAGRGLQLLFYSVGIGQISSEVPQNLSASRPQDRQFILSSKKLLLSDSGFYLCAWSAGTGRKDEQYFGPGTRLTVT.

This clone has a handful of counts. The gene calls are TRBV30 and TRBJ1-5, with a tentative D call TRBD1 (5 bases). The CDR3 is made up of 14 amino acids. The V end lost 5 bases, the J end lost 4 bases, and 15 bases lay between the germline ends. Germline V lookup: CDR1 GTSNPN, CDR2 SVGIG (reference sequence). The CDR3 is CAWGAAGLNQPQHF. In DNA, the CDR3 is TGTGCCTGGGGGGCGGCAGGGCTTAATCAGCCCCAGCATTTT.

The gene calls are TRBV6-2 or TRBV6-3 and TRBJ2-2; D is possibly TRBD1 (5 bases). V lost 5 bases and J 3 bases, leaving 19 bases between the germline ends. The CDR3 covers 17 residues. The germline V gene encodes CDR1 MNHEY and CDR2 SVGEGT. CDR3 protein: CASSLNRFMADTGELFF. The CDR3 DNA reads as TGTGCCAGCAGTCTAAACAGGTTTATGGCGGACACCGGGGAGCTGTTTTTT.

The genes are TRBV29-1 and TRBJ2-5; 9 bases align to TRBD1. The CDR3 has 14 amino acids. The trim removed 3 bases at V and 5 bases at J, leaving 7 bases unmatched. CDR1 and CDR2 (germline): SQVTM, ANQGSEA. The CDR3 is CSVDLQGARETQYF. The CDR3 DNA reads TGCAGCGTTGACTTACAGGGGGCGCGGGAGACCCAGTACTTC.

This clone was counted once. The CDR3 region is CASTPGLSTDTQYF. In DNA, the CDR3 is TGTGCCAGCACGCCGGGACTAAGCACAGATACGCAGTATTTT. The chain carries TRBV27 and TRBJ2-3; 7 bases align to TRBD2. The ends lost 7 bases at V and 0 bases at J; junction bases unmatched: 4. From germline, CDR1 is MNHEY and CDR2 SMNVEV (reference sequence). The CDR3 consists of 14 residues.

The CDR3 nucleotides are TGTGCCAGCAGTTCTATGGGAGGATCCTACGAGCAGTACGTC. It codes for CASSSMGGSYEQYV. The chain combines TRBV27 with TRBJ2-7, with D perhaps matching TRBD2 (6 bases). Trimming stripped 4 bases from V and 1 base from J, with 11 bases between. The CDR3 is made up of 14 amino acids. Germline V CDR1 and CDR2: MNHEY, SMNVEV (reference sequence).

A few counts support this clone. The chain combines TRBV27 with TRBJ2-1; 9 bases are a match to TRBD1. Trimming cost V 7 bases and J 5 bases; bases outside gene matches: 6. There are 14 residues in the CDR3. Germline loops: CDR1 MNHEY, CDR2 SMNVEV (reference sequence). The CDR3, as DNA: TGTGCCAGCAATGACAGGGGGGGAAACAATGAGCAGTTCTTC. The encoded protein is CASNDRGGNNEQFF.

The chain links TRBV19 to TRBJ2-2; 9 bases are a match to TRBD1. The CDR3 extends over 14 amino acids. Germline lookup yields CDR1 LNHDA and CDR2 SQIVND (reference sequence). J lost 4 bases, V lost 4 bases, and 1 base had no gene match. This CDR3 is CASSRDRATGELFF. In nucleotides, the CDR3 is TGTGCCAGTAGTAGGGACAGGGCCACCGGGGAGCTGTTTTTT.

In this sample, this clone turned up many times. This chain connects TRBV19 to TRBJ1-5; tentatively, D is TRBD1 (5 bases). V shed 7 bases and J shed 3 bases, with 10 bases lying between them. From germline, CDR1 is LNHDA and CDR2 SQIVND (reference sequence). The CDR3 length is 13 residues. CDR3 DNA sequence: TGTGCCAGTACCCTACAGGCCAATCAGCCCCAGCATTTT. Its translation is CASTLQANQPQHF.

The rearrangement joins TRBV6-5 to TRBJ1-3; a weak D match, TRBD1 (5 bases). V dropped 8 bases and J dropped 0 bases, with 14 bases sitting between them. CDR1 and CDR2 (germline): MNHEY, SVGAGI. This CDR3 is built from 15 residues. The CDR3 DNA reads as TGTGCCAGCGTGGGGGGATCCTTCTCTGGAAACACCATATATTTT. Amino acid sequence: CASVGGSFSGNTIYF.

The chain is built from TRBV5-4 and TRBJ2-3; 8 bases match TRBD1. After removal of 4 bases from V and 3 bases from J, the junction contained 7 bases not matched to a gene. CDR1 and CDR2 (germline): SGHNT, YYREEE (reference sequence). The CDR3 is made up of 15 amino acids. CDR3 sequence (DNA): TGTGCCAGCAGCCCCCAGGGGGCGCCGACAGATACGCAGTATTTT. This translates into CASSPQGAPTDTQYF.

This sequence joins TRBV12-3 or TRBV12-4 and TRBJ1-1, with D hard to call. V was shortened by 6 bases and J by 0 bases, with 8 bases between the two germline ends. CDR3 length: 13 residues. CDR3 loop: CASSGELNTEAFF. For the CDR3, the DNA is TGTGCCAGCAGCGGTGAGCTGAACACTGAAGCTTTCTTT.

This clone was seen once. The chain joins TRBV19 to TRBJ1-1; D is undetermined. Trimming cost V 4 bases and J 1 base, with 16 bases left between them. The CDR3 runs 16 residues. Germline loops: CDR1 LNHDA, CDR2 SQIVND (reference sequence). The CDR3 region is CASSTAYASTNTEAFF. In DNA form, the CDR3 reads TGTGCCAGTAGTACCGCCTACGCAAGTACGAACACTGAAGCTTTCTTT.

In DNA form, the CDR3 reads TGCGCCAGCAGCCTTGGGGGACAGGTTAATTCACCCCTCCACTTT. Translated, it gives CASSLGGQVNSPLHF. The gene calls are TRBV4-3 and TRBJ1-6; 8 positions agree with TRBD1. Germline V gives CDR1 LGHNA, CDR2 YSLEER. V dropped 4 bases and J dropped 6; count of bases not matched to a gene: 5. The CDR3 contains 15 residues.

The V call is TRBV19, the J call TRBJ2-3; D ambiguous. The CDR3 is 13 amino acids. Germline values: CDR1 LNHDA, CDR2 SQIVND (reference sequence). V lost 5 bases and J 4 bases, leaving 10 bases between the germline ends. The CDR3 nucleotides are TGTGCCAGTAGTGCATGGCCGCCAGATACGCAGTATTTT. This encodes CASSAWPPDTQYF.